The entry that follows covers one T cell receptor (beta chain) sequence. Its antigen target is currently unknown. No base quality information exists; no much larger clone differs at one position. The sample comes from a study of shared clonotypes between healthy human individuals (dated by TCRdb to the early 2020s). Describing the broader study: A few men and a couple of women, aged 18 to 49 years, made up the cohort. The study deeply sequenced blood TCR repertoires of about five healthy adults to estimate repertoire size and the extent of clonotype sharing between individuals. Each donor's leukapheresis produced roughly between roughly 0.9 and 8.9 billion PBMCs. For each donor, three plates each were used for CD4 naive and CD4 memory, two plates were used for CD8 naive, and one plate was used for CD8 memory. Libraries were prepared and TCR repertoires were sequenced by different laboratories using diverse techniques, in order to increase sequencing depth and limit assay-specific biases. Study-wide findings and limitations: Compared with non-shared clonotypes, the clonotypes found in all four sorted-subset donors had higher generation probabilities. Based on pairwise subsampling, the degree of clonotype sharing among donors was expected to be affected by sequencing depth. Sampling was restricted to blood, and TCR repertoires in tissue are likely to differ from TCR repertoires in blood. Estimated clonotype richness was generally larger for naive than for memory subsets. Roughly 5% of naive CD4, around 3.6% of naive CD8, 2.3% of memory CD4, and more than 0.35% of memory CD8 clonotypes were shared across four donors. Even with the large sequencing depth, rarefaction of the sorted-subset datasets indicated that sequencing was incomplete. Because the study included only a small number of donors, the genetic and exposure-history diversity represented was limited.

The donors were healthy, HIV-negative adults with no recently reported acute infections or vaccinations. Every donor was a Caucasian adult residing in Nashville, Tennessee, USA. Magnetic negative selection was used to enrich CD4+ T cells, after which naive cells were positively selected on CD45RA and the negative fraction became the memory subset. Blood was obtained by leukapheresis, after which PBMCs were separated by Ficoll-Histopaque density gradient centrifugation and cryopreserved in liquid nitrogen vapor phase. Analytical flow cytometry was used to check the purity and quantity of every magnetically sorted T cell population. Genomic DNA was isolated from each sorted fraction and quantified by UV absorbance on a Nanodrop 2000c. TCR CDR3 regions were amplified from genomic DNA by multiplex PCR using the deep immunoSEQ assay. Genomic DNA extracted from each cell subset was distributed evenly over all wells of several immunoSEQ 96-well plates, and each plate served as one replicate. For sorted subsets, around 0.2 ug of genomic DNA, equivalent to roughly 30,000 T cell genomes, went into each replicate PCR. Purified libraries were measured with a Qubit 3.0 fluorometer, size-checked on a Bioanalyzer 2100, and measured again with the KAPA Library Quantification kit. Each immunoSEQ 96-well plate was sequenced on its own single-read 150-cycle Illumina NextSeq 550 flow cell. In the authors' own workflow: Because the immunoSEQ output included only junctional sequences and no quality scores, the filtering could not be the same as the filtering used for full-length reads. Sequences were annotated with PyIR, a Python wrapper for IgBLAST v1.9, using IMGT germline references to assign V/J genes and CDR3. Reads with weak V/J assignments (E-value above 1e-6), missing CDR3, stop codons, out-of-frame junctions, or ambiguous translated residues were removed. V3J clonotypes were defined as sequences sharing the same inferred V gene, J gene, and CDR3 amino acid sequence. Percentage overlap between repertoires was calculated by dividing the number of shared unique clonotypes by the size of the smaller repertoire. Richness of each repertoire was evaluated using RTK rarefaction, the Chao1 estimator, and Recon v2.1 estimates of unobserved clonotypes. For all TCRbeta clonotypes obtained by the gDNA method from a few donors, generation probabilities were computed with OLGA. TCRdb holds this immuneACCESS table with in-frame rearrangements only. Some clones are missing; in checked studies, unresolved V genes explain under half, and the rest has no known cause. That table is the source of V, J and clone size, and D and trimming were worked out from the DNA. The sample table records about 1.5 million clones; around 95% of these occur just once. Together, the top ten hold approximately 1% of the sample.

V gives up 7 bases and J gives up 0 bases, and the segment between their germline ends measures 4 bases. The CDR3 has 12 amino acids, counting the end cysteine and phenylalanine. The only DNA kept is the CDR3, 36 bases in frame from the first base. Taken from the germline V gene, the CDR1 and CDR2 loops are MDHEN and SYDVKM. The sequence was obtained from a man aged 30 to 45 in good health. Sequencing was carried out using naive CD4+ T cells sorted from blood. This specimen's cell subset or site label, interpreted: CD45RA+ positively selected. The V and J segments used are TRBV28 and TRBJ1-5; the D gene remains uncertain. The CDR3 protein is CASTDSNQPQHF. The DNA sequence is TGTGCCAGCACGGATAGCAATCAGCCCCAGCATTTT.